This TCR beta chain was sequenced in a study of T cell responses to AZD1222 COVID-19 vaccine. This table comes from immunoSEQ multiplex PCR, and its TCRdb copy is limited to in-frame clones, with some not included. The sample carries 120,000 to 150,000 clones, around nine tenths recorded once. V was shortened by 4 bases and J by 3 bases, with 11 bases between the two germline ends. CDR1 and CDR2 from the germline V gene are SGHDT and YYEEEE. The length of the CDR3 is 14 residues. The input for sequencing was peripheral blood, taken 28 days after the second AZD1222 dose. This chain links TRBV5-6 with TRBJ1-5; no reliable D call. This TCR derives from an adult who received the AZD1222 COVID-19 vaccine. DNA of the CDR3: TGTGCCAGCAGCAGAGGAGGCTTCAATCAGCCCCAGCATTTT. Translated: CASSRGGFNQPQHF.